One sample yielded the 7 T cell receptor beta chains listed below, sequenced in a study of CD4 T cell repertoires in COVID-19. Measured with immunoSEQ multiplex PCR; TCRdb has only the in-frame clones, and not every one. This sample yields about 22,000 clones, of which around 87% are seen a single time; less than 0.7% belongs to the top ten. These memory T cells were uncultured and sequenced directly after ex vivo isolation. The material sequenced was central memory CD4+ T cells from blood, taken before the COVID-19 pandemic. These receptor sequences come from a human donor who had COVID-19.

The gene calls are TRBV4-2 and TRBJ1-5, with D possibly being TRBD1 (6 bases). The germline gives CDR1 LGHNA, CDR2 YNFKEQ. This CDR3 is 15 amino acids long. Trimming took 0 bases from V and 7 from J, leaving 13 bases between them. The CDR3 sequence: CASSQDPTGGQPQHF. For the CDR3, the DNA is TGTGCCAGCAGCCAAGACCCGACAGGAGGACAGCCCCAGCATTTT.

The rearrangement joins TRBV10-2 to TRBJ2-1; 15 nucleotides agree with TRBD2. Trimming at V came to 7 bases and at J to 1 base, leaving 5 bases not matched to a gene. Germline-derived CDR1 and CDR2 are WSHSY and SAAADI. This CDR3 is built from 17 residues. The CDR3 sequence is CASNGLAGGQSYNEQFF. CDR3 in DNA: TGCGCCAGCAATGGACTAGCGGGAGGGCAATCCTACAATGAGCAGTTCTTC.

CDR3 DNA sequence: TGTGCCAGCAGCCCCCGCAAAGCGGGGGGGACCGGGGAGCTGTTTTTT. Its protein product is CASSPRKAGGTGELFF. The chain uses TRBV7-8 and TRBJ2-2; 10 bases line up with TRBD2. The V segment lost 5 bases and the J segment 5 bases; nucleotides outside the gene matches: 8. Germline values: CDR1 SGHVS, CDR2 FQNEAQ. The CDR3 is 16 residues long.

V and J are TRBV7-7 and TRBJ2-2, with unresolved D. Looked up from germline, CDR1 is SSHAT and CDR2 is FNYEAQ (reference sequence). The CDR3 has 14 residues. The germline V and J ends were trimmed by 1 base and 2 bases, with 5 bases remaining between them. CDR3: CASSLGENTGELFF. The CDR3 nucleotides are TGTGCCAGCAGCTTAGGAGAAAACACCGGGGAGCTGTTTTTT.

The chain combines TRBV2 with TRBJ2-5; 8 bases match TRBD1. Germline V CDR1 and CDR2: SNHLY, FYNNEI. The ends lost 4 bases at V and 1 base at J; junction bases unmatched: 5. This CDR3 is built from 15 residues. CDR3: CASSAGQGTQETQYF. DNA of the CDR3: TGTGCCAGCAGTGCTGGACAGGGAACCCAAGAGACCCAGTACTTC.

The rearrangement links TRBV4-1 to TRBJ2-7, with TRBD1 identical over 9 bases. With V trimmed by 6 bases and J by 2 bases, 8 bases remained unmatched. The CDR3 totals 15 residues. CDR1 is MGHRA and CDR2 is YSYEKL in the germline V gene. CDR3 coding DNA: TGCGCCAGCAGTACAACCGGACAGGGGACCTACGAGCAGTACTTC. Translation: CASSTTGQGTYEQYF.

This chain links TRBV19 with TRBJ2-5, with 7 bases aligning to TRBD1. The V gene end was trimmed by 3 bases and the J gene end by 5 bases; junction bases not matched to a gene: 6. This CDR3 spans 14 amino acids. CDR1 is LNHDA and CDR2 is SQIVND in the germline V gene (reference sequence). CDR3 bases: TGTGCCAGTAGTATGGTAGGGGGCAGGGAGACCCAGTACTTC. This sequence encodes CASSMVGGRETQYF.